The clone carrying this T cell receptor beta chain showed up many times. Its specificity is unknown. These data come from a study of T cells in Graves' hyperthyroidism and ophthalmopathy. Study-wide results and caveats: Most expanded thyroid clonotypes above 0.001 also appeared in blood.

TCR beta CDR3 regions were amplified from RNA. The HTBI set primed first-round TCR CDR3 RT-PCR. TCRdb re-analysed the multiplex PCR reads in MiXCR, keeping a single row per CDR3 protein. The repertoire has about 400,000 distinct CDR3 sequences, around 15% of them found once; the top ten carry 25% to 30%. The TCR sequence derives from a man aged 45-60 years with Graves' ophthalmopathy. Input material: blood.

The CDR3 nucleotides read TGTGCCACCAGCACCGGACAGGGGCAAGAGCAGTTCTTC. Translated, it gives CATSTGQGQEQFF. The V and J genes are TRBV15 and TRBJ2-1; 9 nucleotides match TRBD1. The length of the CDR3 is 13 residues. Germline CDR1 LNHNV, CDR2 YYDKDF (reference sequence). J gave up 10 bases and V 4 bases, and 5 bases lay outside the gene matches.